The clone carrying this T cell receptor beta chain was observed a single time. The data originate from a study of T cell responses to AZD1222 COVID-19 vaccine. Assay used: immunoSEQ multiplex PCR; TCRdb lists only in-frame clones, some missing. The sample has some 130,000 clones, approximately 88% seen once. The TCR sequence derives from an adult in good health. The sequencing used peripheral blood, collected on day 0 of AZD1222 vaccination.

CDR3 in DNA: TGTGCCAGCAGCTTAGTAGCGGGGGTCTACAATGAGCAGTTCTTC. Residues: CASSLVAGVYNEQFF. The J gene is TRBJ2-1, the V gene TRBV7-6, with TRBD2 matching over 9 bases. V shed 1 base and J 3 bases; nucleotides not matched to a gene: 1. The CDR3 extends over 15 amino acids. Germline V CDR1 and CDR2: SGHVS, FNYEAQ.